The 25 T cell receptor beta chains below were found in one sample sequenced in a study of blood T cell repertoires in COVID-19. The protocol was immunoSEQ multiplex PCR, while the TCRdb copy is restricted to in-frame clones and leaves out a portion. The table includes 110,000 to 150,000 clones, over 70% detected once. The specimen sequenced was peripheral blood. All receptors come from a man between 65 and 85 years old who had recovered from COVID-19.

V usage is TRBV7-9 and J usage is TRBJ2-7; maybe TRBD2 (6 bases). Germline V CDR1 and CDR2: SEHNR, FQNEAQ (reference sequence). Trimming shortened V by 5 bases and J by 10 bases, and 15 bases separated the two germline ends. The CDR3 extends over 12 amino acids. The CDR3 reads CASSRDSATQYF. CDR3 in DNA: TGTGCCAGCAGCCGGGACTCCGCCACCCAGTACTTC.

The chain carries TRBV6-2 or TRBV6-3 and TRBJ1-2; TRBD1 matches at 9 bases. The CDR3 is made up of 16 amino acids. V shed 3 bases, J shed 5 bases, and the junction held 10 bases outside the gene matches. Germline CDR1 is MNHEY and CDR2 is SVGEGT. CDR3 amino acids: CASSYISGQGSYGYTF. The DNA of the CDR3 is TGTGCCAGCAGTTATATTTCGGGACAGGGTTCTTATGGCTACACCTTC.

V and J are TRBV6-5 and TRBJ1-1, with 7 bases matching TRBD1. This CDR3 region has 13 residues. V gave up 7 bases and J gave up 4 bases; unmatched junction bases: 6. Germline CDR1 reads MNHEY; CDR2 reads SVGAGI. The CDR3 DNA reads TGTGCCAGCACTTCGACAGGGACCACTGAAGCTTTCTTT. It specifies CASTSTGTTEAFF.

This clone was recorded only once. CDR3 residues: CASRGQGYYEQYF. The CDR3 DNA sequence: TGTGCCAGCAGGGGTCAGGGGTACTACGAGCAGTACTTC. This rearrangement joins TRBV11-2 to TRBJ2-7; perhaps TRBD1 as D (6 bases). CDR1 and CDR2 from the germline V gene are SGHAT and FQNNGV. V was pared by 6 bases and J by 3 bases, with 12 bases between. The CDR3 is 13 amino acids.

The rearrangement links TRBV15 to TRBJ2-5; TRBD1 might be the D (6 bases). Trimming cost V 4 bases and J 4 bases, with 19 bases left between them. The V gene's germline CDR1 is LNHNV and CDR2 YYDKDF (reference sequence). The CDR3 length is 16 residues. Written as DNA, the CDR3 is TGTGCCACCAGCACCCGTGGATGGGGGCAATCAGAGACCCAGTACTTC. Its protein is CATSTRGWGQSETQYF.

The chain couples TRBV7-2 to TRBJ2-2; D may be TRBD1 (5 bases). Trimming shortened V by 3 bases and J by 6 bases, and 5 bases separated the two germline ends. The CDR3 totals 12 residues. Germline assignment: CDR1 SGHTA and CDR2 FQGNSA. DNA for the CDR3: TGTGCCAGCAGCTTCAGGGCCGGGGAGCTGTTTTTT. Protein product: CASSFRAGELFF.

V and J are TRBV5-1 and TRBJ1-5; a weak D match, TRBD1 (6 bases). The CDR3 has 17 residues. CDR1 and CDR2 (germline): SGHRS, YFSETQ. V was shortened by 0 bases and J by 1 base, with 14 bases between the two germline ends. CDR3 bases: TGCGCCAGCAGCTTGGTGGGGGCGAAACAAAGCAATCAGCCCCAGCATTTT. Amino acids: CASSLVGAKQSNQPQHF.

This chain connects TRBV19 to TRBJ2-1; 8 positions agree with TRBD2. V lost 6 bases, J lost 6 bases, and 10 bases stayed unmatched. Germline assignment: CDR1 LNHDA and CDR2 SQIVND (reference sequence). The CDR3 covers 15 residues. In DNA form, the CDR3 reads TGTGCCAGTAGACCCCGAAGCGGGAGTGGCAATGAGCAGTTCTTC. This sequence encodes CASRPRSGSGNEQFF.

J is TRBJ2-7 and V is TRBV4-3; tentatively, D is TRBD1 (6 bases). Trimming left V 5 bases short and J 2 bases short, with 13 bases between. The CDR3 is 14 amino acids. Germline V CDR1 and CDR2: LGHNA, YSLEER. This CDR3 reads CASSSTTGPYEQYF. The CDR3 nucleotides read TGCGCCAGCAGCTCGACGACAGGACCCTACGAGCAGTACTTC.

This sequence joins TRBV7-9 and TRBJ1-6; D gene unclear. CDR1 and CDR2 from the germline V gene are SEHNR and FQNEAQ (reference sequence). The length of the CDR3 is 15 residues. V lost 4 bases to trimming and J lost 0 bases, with 7 bases between them. The CDR3 DNA is TGTGCCAGCAGCTCATCGGGCTCCTATAATTCACCCCTCCACTTT. Translation gives CASSSSGSYNSPLHF.

The chain has TRBV29-1 and TRBJ2-7; maybe TRBD2 (6 bases). Deletions cut 6 bases from V and 1 base from J, with 13 bases between. Germline V gene lookup returns CDR1 SQVTM and CDR2 ANQGSEA. This CDR3 has 13 residues. The CDR3: CSVARRGSYEQYF. The CDR3, as DNA: TGCAGCGTGGCTCGGAGGGGATCCTACGAGCAGTACTTC.

The chain recombines TRBV11-2 with TRBJ2-3; the D is unclear. The CDR3 length is 15 residues. The V and J ends lost 0 bases and 2 bases respectively, with 9 bases between them. CDR1 and CDR2 from the germline V gene are SGHAT and FQNNGV. CDR3 DNA: TGTGCCAGCAGCTTAGAACCGGGTTCCACAGATACGCAGTATTTT. Translating gives CASSLEPGSTDTQYF.

To note about this clone: This CDR3 is also generated by other DNA sequences in the sample. J is TRBJ2-5 and V is TRBV11-2; 10 bases line up with TRBD2. The J segment lost 2 bases and the V segment lost 5 bases, leaving 2 bases of the junction unmatched. The CDR3 is made up of 14 amino acids. Germline CDR1 SGHAT, CDR2 FQNNGV. In DNA, the CDR3 is TGTGCCAGCAGCCTACTAGCGGGACAAGAGACCCAGTACTTC. The encoded protein is CASSLLAGQETQYF.

V is TRBV19 and J is TRBJ1-5, with TRBD1 identical over 7 bases. The CDR3 is made up of 15 amino acids. Germline trimming cut 5 bases from V and 2 bases from J; bases unmatched to any gene: 6. CDR1 is LNHDA and CDR2 is SQIVND in the germline V gene (reference sequence). The CDR3 spells CASSASGTGNQPQHF. In DNA, the CDR3 is TGTGCCAGTAGTGCTTCGGGGACAGGCAATCAGCCCCAGCATTTT. The entire variable domain, with the rest obtained from reference TRBV19 and TRBJ1-5, is as follows: DGGITQSPKYLFRKEGQNVTLSCEQNLNHDAMYWYRQDPGQGLRLIYYSQIVNDFQKGDIAEGYSVSREKKESFPLTVTSAQKNPTAFYLCASSASGTGNQPQHFGDGTRLSIL.

For this clone: At one of its ends the junction is not consistent with the germline gene, which may arise from a read error. V and J are TRBV27 and TRBJ2-7; 11 bases map to TRBD1. This CDR3 comprises 14 residues. Germline V gene lookup returns CDR1 MNHEY and CDR2 SMNVEV (reference sequence). Written as DNA, the CDR3 is TGTGCCAGCAGTGGCGGGACAGGGGGTTACGGGCAGTACTTC. As protein: CASSGGTGGYGQYF.

V gene TRBV6-5 combines with J gene TRBJ1-1; D unresolved. The CDR3 totals 13 residues. V lost 5 bases and J lost 4, with 11 bases in between. From germline, CDR1 is MNHEY and CDR2 SVGAGI. CDR3 in DNA: TGTGCCAGCAGTCCGACGGGAAGCACTGAAGCTTTCTTT. Translation: CASSPTGSTEAFF.

The chain has TRBV5-4 and TRBJ2-7; 7 bases line up with TRBD1. With V trimmed by 4 bases and J by 4 bases, 8 bases remained unmatched. The germline V gene has CDR1 SGHNT and CDR2 YYREEE (reference sequence). The CDR3 spans 14 residues. The CDR3 here is CASSAGTDGYEQYF. The CDR3 region has the DNA TGTGCCAGCAGCGCCGGGACAGACGGGTACGAGCAGTACTTC.

J is TRBJ2-7 and V is TRBV4-1; D not resolved. Trimming stripped 4 bases from V and 4 bases from J, with 14 bases between. The CDR3 is 14 residues long. The germline CDR1 and CDR2 sequences are MGHRA and YSYEKL. This CDR3 is CASSRGTAEYEQYF. The CDR3 region has the DNA TGCGCCAGCAGCCGCGGCACGGCCGAATACGAGCAGTACTTC.

The CDR3: CASSPGTGGYGNTEAFF. The CDR3 bases are TGTGCCAGCAGTCCCGGGACAGGGGGTTATGGGAACACTGAAGCTTTCTTT. This chain joins TRBV6-2 or TRBV6-3 and TRBJ1-1, with 11 bases that match TRBD1. CDR1 MNHEY and CDR2 SVGEGT come from the germline V gene. This CDR3 is built from 17 residues. V shed 5 bases and J 1 base; nucleotides not matched to a gene: 9.

The V gene is TRBV5-1, the J gene TRBJ1-6; D possibly corresponds to TRBD1 (6 bases). The CDR3 has 15 residues. Per the germline V gene, CDR1 is SGHRS and CDR2 is YFSETQ. V lost 2 bases and J 5 bases, leaving 11 bases between the germline ends. CDR3 amino acids: CASSFGRGNNSPLHF. CDR3 in DNA: TGCGCCAGCAGCTTTGGGAGGGGGAATAATTCACCCCTCCACTTT.

CDR3 sequence reads: CASSPSTDTQYF. The CDR3, as DNA: TGTGCCAGCAGCCCATCCACAGATACGCAGTATTTT. V and J are TRBV9 and TRBJ2-3; D uncertain. The V gene's germline CDR1 is SGDLS and CDR2 YYNGEE. V lost 4 bases to trimming and J lost 2 bases, with 5 bases between them. The CDR3 length is 12 residues.

The rearrangement joins TRBV9 to TRBJ2-5; D remains ambiguous. Trimming removed 2 bases at V and 4 bases at J, with 9 bases between. Germline V gene lookup returns CDR1 SGDLS and CDR2 YYNGEE. CDR3 length: 13 amino acids. Written as DNA, the CDR3 is TGTGCCAGCAGCGTGAGCACAGCAGAGACCCAGTACTTC. Residues: CASSVSTAETQYF.

As concerns this clone: The same CDR3 also results from other DNA sequences found in this sample. Here the CDR3 reads CASSLGQGSYEQYF. CDR3 sequence (DNA): TGCGCCAGCAGCTTGGGTCAGGGGTCCTACGAGCAGTACTTC. This chain joins TRBV5-1 and TRBJ2-7, with TRBD1 as a possible D gene (6 bases). The CDR3 spans 14 residues. Between the trimmed V and J ends, which lost 0 bases and 1 base, there was a span of 8 bases. The V gene's germline CDR1 is SGHRS and CDR2 YFSETQ.

The V gene is TRBV6-4, the J gene TRBJ2-1, with 8 bases lining up with TRBD1. CDR1 is MRHNA, CDR2 SNTAGT, per germline. This CDR3 has 16 amino acids. The J segment lost 0 bases and the V segment lost 3 bases, leaving 4 bases of the junction unmatched. The CDR3 here is CASSETGQVSYNEQFF. The CDR3 region has the DNA TGTGCCAGCAGTGAAACGGGACAGGTCTCCTACAATGAGCAGTTCTTC.

This rearrangement joins TRBV6-5 to TRBJ1-2; D ambiguous. Germline CDR1 is MNHEY and CDR2 is SVGAGI. The CDR3 covers 11 residues. V lost 9 bases to trimming and J lost 3 bases, with 8 bases between them. The CDR3 DNA reads TGTGCCAGTATGGGAGACTATGGCTACACCTTC. Its protein product is CASMGDYGYTF.